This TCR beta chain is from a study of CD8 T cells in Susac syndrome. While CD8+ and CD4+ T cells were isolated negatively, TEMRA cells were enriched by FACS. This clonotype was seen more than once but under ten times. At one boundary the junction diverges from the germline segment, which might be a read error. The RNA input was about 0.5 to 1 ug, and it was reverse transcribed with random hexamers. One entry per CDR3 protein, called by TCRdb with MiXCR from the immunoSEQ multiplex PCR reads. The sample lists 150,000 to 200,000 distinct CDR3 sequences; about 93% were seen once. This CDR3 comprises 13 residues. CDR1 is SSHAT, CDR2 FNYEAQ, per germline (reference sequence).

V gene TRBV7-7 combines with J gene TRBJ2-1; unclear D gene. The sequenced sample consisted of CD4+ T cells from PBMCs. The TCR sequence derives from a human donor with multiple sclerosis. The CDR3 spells CASSLAPYNEQFF. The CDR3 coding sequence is TGTGCTAGCAGCTTAGCCCCATACAATGAGCAGTTCTTC.